This T cell receptor (beta chain) derives from a study of T cell responses to AZD1222 COVID-19 vaccine. Points on this clone: Its antigen is unknown.

Only in-frame clones appear in the TCRdb table, and some are missing; sequencing was by immunoSEQ multiplex PCR. The data contain about 96,000 clones, 80% to 90% of them singletons. Study findings and constraints: Seropositive status at baseline applied to only six AZD1222 recipients.

The CDR3 covers 11 residues. Germline CDR1 MNHEY, CDR2 SVGAGI. Trimming left V 8 bases short and J 6 bases short, with 9 bases between. Sequencing used peripheral blood, obtained on day 0 of AZD1222 vaccination. The TCR originated in an adult in good health. J is TRBJ2-3 and V is TRBV6-5; D ambiguous. The CDR3 nucleotides are TGTGCCAGCGCGGTTGGTGATACGCAGTATTTT. Its translation is CASAVGDTQYF.